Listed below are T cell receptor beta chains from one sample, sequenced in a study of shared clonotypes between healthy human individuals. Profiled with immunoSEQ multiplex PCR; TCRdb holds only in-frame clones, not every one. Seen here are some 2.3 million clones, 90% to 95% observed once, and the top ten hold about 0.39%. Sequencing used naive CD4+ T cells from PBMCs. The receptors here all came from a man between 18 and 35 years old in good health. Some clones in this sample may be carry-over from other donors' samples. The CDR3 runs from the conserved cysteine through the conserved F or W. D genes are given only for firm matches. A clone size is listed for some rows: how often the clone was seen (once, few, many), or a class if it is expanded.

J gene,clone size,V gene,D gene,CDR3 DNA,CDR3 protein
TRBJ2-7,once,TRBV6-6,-,TGTGCCAGCAGTGGACGAGGGGGTCGCTACGAGCAGTACTTC,CASSGRGGRYEQYF
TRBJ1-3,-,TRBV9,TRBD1,TGTGCCAGCAGCTTCCGTCGGGACAGGTACTCTGGAAACACCATATATTTT,CASSFRRDRYSGNTIYF
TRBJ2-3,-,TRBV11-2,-,TGTGCCAGCAGCGCCGGAGGGGGCCCAGATACGCAGTATTTT,CASSAGGGPDTQYF
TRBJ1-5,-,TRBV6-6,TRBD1,TGTGCCAGCAGTTACTCGTGGACAGGGGATCAGCCCCAGCATTTT,CASSYSWTGDQPQHF
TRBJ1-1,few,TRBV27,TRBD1,TGTGCCAGCAGTACTCGGACAGGGATCTTGGCCACGGCTTTCTTT,CASSTRTGILATAFF
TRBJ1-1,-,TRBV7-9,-,TGTGCCAGCGGCCTTGGGGCGAACACTGAAGCTTTCTTT,CASGLGANTEAFF
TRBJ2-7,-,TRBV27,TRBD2,TGTGCCAGCAGCGTTAGCGGGATGGCCTACGAGCAGTACTTC,CASSVSGMAYEQYF
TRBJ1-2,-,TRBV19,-,TGTGCCAGTAGCCCCGCTTCAGTCGCTTCCTATGGCTACACCTTC,CASSPASVASYGYTF
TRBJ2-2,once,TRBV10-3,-,TGTGCCATCAGTGAGCCTTTTAGGGGTCCCGGGGAGCTGTTTTTT,CAISEPFRGPGELFF
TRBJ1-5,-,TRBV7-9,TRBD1,TGTGCCAGCAGTCAGGACAGGGTAAGACAGCCCCAGCATTTT,CASSQDRVRQPQHF
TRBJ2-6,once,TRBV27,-,TGTGCCAGCAGTTCAACAGGGTCTGGGGCCAACGTCCTGACTTTC,CASSSTGSGANVLTF
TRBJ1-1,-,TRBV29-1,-,TGCAGCGCGCCTCGGGGGAGGGAAACTGAAGCTTTCTTT,CSAPRGRETEAFF
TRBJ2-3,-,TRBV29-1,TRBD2,TGCAGCGCGGGTAGCGGGTACTATTCTAGCACAGATACGCAGTATTTT,CSAGSGYYSSTDTQYF
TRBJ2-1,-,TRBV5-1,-,TGCGCCAGCAGCTTGGTACCAGGGGCGCGCTACAATGAGCAGTTCTTC,CASSLVPGARYNEQFF
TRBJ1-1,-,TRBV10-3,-,TGTGCCATCAGTGAGGTGGGGGCCACTGAAGCTTTCTTT,CAISEVGATEAFF
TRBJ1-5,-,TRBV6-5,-,TGTGCCAGCAGTTACTCATTTAATAGCAATCAGCCCCAGCATTTT,CASSYSFNSNQPQHF